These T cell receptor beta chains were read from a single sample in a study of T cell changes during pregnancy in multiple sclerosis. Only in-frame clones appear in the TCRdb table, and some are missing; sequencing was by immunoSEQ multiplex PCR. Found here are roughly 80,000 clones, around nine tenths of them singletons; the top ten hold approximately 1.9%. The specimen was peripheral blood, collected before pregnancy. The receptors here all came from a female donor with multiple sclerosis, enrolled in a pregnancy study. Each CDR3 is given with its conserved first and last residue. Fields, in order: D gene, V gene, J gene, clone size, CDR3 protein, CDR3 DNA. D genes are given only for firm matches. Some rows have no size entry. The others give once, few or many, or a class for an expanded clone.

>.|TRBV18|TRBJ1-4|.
CASSPMSRQLTNEKLFF
TGTGCCAGCTCACCAATGTCGAGGCAGCTAACTAATGAAAAACTGTTTTTT
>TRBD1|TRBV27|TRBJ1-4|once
CASSQDRLGEKLFF
TGTGCCAGCAGTCAGGACAGGCTTGGGGAAAAACTGTTTTTT
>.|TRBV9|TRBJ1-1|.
CASSSRPESNTEAFF
TGTGCCAGCAGCTCCCGCCCTGAGTCGAACACTGAAGCTTTCTTT
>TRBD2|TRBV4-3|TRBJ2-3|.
CASSQDLAGATDTQYF
TGCGCCAGCAGCCAAGATCTAGCGGGGGCCACAGATACGCAGTATTTT
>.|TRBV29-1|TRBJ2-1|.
CSVFTLGGNEQFF
TGCAGCGTTTTTACGTTGGGGGGCAATGAGCAGTTCTTC
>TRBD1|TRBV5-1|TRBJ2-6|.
CASSTGQRGANVLTF
TGCGCCAGCAGCACGGGACAGCGGGGGGCCAACGTCCTGACTTTC
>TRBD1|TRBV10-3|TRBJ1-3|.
CAITPGQGANSGNTIYF
TGTGCCATCACCCCCGGACAGGGAGCAAACTCTGGAAACACCATATATTTT
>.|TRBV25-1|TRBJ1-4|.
CASSPLGGSANEKLFF
TGTGCCAGCAGTCCCCTGGGGGGATCAGCTAATGAAAAACTGTTTTTT
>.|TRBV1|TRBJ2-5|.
CTSNKEITSGQETQYF
TGCACCAGCAACAAGGAAATAACTAGCGGTCAAGAGACCCAGTACTTC
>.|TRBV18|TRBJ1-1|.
CASSPIGGKNTEAFF
TGTGCCAGCTCACCTATAGGAGGGAAGAACACTGAAGCTTTCTTT
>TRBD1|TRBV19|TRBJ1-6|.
CASSRQGSSYNSPLHF
TGTGCCAGTAGTAGACAGGGGAGCTCCTATAATTCACCCCTCCACTTT
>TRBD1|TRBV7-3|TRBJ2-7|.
CASSLDRGYEQYF
TGTGCCAGCAGCTTAGACAGGGGGTACGAGCAGTACTTC
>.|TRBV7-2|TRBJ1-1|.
CASSSRGPGGFTEAFF
TGTGCCAGCAGCTCCCGGGGTCCCGGAGGGTTCACTGAAGCTTTCTTT
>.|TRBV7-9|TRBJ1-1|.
CASSFSLGHLNTEAFF
TGTGCCAGCAGCTTTTCTCTAGGACACCTGAACACTGAAGCTTTCTTT
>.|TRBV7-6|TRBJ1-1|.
CASSLEGGAAEAFF
TGTGCCAGCAGCTTAGAGGGGGGGGCGGCTGAAGCTTTCTTT
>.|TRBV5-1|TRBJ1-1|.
CASSLGGGESTEAFF
TGCGCCAGCAGCTTGGGAGGGGGGGAGTCCACTGAAGCTTTCTTT
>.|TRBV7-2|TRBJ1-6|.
CASSPPRYRDPRSPLHF
TGTGCCAGCAGCCCACCAAGATACAGGGATCCCAGATCACCCCTCCACTTT
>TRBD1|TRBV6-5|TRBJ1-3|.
CASSYTGGSGNTIYF
TGTGCCAGCAGTTACACAGGGGGCTCTGGAAACACCATATATTTT
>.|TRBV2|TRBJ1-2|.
CASTWGGALHGYTF
TGTGCCAGCACCTGGGGGGGGGCGCTTCATGGCTACACCTTC
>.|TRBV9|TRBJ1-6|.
CASSARQGGDSPLHF
TGTGCCAGCAGCGCCCGGCAGGGAGGGGATTCACCCCTCCACTTT
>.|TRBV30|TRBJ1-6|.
CAWSGVSNSPLHF
TGTGCCTGGAGCGGGGTCTCGAATTCACCCCTCCACTTT
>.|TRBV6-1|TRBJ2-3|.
CASRRMMADTQYF
TGTGCCAGCAGGAGGATGATGGCAGATACGCAGTATTTT
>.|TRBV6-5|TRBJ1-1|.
CASIKRTEGNTEAFF
TGTGCCAGCATTAAAAGGACAGAAGGTAACACTGAAGCTTTCTTT
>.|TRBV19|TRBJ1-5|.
CASSIQKYQPQHF
TGTGCCAGTAGTATACAAAAATATCAGCCCCAGCATTTT
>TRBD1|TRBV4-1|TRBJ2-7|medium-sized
CASSQGPGQGTYEQYF
TGCGCCAGCAGCCAGGGGCCGGGACAGGGGACCTACGAGCAGTACTTC
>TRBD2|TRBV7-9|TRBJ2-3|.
CASSSWTSGVGDTQYF
TGTGCCAGCAGCTCCTGGACTAGCGGGGTTGGAGATACGCAGTATTTT
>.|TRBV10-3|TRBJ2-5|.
CAISESYSEETQYF
TGTGCCATCAGTGAGTCTTACAGTGAAGAGACCCAGTACTTC
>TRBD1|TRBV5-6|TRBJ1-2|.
CASSPRGTGRVRNYGYTF
TGTGCCAGCAGCCCACGGGGGACAGGGAGGGTTAGAAACTATGGCTACACCTTC
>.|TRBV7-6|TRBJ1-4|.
CASSLSGEFSEKLFF
TGTGCCAGCAGCTTATCAGGGGAATTCAGTGAAAAACTGTTTTTT
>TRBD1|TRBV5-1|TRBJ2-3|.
CASSRGQSTDTQYF
TGCGCCAGCAGCCGGGGACAGAGCACAGATACGCAGTATTTT
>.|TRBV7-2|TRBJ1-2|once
CASSSGSGLGVVYGYTF
TGTGCCAGCAGCTCGGGGAGCGGACTAGGAGTCGTTTATGGCTACACCTTC
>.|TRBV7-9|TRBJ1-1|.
CASSHPGENTEAFF
TGTGCCAGCAGCCACCCAGGGGAGAACACTGAAGCTTTCTTT
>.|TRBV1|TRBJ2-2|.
CTSSIHPLTSGGRNTGELFF
TGCACCAGCAGCATCCACCCTTTGACTAGCGGGGGGAGAAACACCGGGGAGCTGTTTTTT
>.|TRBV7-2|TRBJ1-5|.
CASSRGGGNQPQHF
TGTGCCAGTTCTAGGGGGGGCGGCAATCAGCCCCAGCATTTT
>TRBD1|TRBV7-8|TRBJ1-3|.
CASSSTGLGNTIYF
TGTGCCAGCAGCTCGACAGGGTTAGGAAACACCATATATTTT
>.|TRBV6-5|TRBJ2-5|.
CASSYSTGDWVETQYF
TGTGCCAGCAGTTACTCGACCGGGGATTGGGTGGAGACCCAGTACTTC
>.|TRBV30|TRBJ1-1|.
CAFERARVNTEAFF
TGTGCCTTCGAACGCGCCAGGGTAAACACTGAAGCTTTCTTT
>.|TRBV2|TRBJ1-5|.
CASSEQGPQSAQHF
TGTGCCAGCAGTGAACAGGGCCCGCAATCAGCCCAGCATTTT
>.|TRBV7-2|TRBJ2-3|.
CASSLAGGIDTQYF
TGTGCCAGCAGCTTAGCGGGGGGTATCGATACGCAGTATTTT
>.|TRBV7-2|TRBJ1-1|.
CASSLAAGNTEAFF
TGTGCCAGCAGCTTAGCGGCGGGAAACACTGAAGCTTTCTTT
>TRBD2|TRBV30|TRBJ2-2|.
CAWRTSGEGGELFF
TGTGCCTGGAGGACTAGCGGGGAGGGCGGGGAGCTGTTTTTT
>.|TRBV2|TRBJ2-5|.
CASSERRSAPSQETQYF
TGTGCCAGCAGTGAAAGGCGTAGCGCACCGTCCCAAGAGACCCAGTACTTC
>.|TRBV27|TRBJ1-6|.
CASRRRGGSPLHF
TGTGCCAGCAGGCGGAGGGGTGGTTCACCCCTCCACTTT
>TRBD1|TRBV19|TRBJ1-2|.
CASTRDRADYGYTF
TGTGCCAGTACCAGGGACAGGGCGGACTATGGCTACACCTTC
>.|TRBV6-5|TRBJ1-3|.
CASRNRQGNTIYF
TGTGCCAGCAGGAACCGACAGGGAAACACCATATATTTT
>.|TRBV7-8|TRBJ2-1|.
CASRFDSYNEQFF
TGTGCCAGCAGATTCGACAGCTACAATGAGCAGTTCTTC
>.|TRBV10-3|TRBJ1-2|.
CAIRSPANYGYTF
TGTGCCATCAGGTCCCCAGCTAACTATGGCTACACCTTC
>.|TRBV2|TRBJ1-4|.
CASTSSQGGNEKLFF
TGTGCCAGCACCTCATCACAGGGTGGGAATGAAAAACTGTTTTTT